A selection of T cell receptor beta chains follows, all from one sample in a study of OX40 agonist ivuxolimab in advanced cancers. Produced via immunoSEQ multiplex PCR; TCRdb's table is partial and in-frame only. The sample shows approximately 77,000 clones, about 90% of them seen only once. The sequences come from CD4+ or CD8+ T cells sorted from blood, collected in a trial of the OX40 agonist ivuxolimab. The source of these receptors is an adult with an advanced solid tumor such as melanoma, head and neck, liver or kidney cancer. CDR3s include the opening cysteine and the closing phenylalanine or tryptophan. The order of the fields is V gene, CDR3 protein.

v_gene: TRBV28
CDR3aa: CASSPMGTGGADGPYEQYF

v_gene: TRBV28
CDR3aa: CASRRGSYNEQFF

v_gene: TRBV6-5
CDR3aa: CASSYGETYGYTF

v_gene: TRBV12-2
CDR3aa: CASRSWTSLLAKNIQYF

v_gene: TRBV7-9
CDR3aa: CASSLSYNEQFF

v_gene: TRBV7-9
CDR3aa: CASSLGEASTDTQYF

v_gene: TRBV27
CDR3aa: CASSFGTAYSPLHF

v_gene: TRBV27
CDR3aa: CASSLSGRDNSPLHF

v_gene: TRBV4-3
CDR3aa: CASSQGLRPSNQPQHF

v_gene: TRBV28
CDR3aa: CASSFSRQLATYNEQFF

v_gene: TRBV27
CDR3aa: CASRGQGAYEQYF

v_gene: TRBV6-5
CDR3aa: CASSYTLGQDQETQYF

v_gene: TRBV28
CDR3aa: CASSLLRDTHSRFYEQYF

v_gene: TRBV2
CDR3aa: CASSKFGADTQYF

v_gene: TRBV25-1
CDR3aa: CASSVQRGLAGDTQYF

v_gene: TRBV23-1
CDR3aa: CASSQARGASTDTQYF

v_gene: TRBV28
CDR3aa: CASSVGAGGSYNEQFF

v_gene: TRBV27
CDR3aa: CASSLEGGVNYEQYF

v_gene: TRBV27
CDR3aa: CASSLSGGGEAFF

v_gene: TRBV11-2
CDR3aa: CASSLDAGSYEQYF

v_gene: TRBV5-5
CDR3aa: CASSSQGAEEKLFF

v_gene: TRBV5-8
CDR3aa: CASSPGQGPYTDTQYF

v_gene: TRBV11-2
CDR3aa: CASSTRATNEKLFF

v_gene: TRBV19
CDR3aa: CASTGGGRLAGGRRTDTQYF

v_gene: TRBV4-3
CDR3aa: CASSQNNDGSYEQYF

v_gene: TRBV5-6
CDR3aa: CASSLGDTINYGYTF

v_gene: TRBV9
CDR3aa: CASSEGDSTYEQYF

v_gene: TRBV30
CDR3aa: CAWSLTTGELFF

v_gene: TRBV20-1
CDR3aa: CSASIGEAFF

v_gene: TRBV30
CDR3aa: CAWGGTVSYEQYF

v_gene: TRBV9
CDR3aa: CASSVANRGGVRETQYF

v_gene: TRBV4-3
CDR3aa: CASSQDPRGSNTGELFF

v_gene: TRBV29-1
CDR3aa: CSVEVAREHREQYF

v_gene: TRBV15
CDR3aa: CATSRGAVEVQAEAFF

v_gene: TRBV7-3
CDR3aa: CASSVTILAGEEQFF

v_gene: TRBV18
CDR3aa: CASSPTSEETQYF

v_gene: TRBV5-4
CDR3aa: CASSLRGGMSTEAFF

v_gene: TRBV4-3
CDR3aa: CASSHSDPGDEQFF

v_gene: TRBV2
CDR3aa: CASSEGGFSYEQYF

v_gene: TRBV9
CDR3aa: CASSGSGAYNEQFF

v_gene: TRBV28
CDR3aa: CASSWVGGEQYF

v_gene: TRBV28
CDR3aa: CASSFGGRDGYTF

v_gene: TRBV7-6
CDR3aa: CASSLEAPPYEQYF

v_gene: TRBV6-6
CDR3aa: CASRRTGGGEAFF

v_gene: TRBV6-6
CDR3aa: CASSRTGGTDTQYF

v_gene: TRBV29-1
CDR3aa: CSVLGTGEFNVLTF

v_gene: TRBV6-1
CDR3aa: CASSEQGARYGYTF

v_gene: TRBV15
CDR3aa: CATTNLGVGETQYF

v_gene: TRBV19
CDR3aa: CASSLQGYSNQPQHF

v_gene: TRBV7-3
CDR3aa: CASTRVVGSANTGELFF

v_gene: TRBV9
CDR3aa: CASSAGGAEETQYF

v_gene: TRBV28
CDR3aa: CASSRLAGRNEQFF

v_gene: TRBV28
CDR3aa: CATSTTGEDYEQYF

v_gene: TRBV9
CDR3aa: CASSVEAGGFDNEQFF

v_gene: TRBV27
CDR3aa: CASSSQGSYNEQFF